Listed here is a single T cell receptor (beta chain). Its binding antigen is unknown. There are no base qualities to consult, and no much larger clone falls within one base. This specimen comes from a study of CD8 T cell repertoires and HIV-1 epitope variants (dated by TCRdb to the early 2020s). As for the study more broadly: T cells were stimulated in separate culture wells with each of twenty-five peptides representing autologous and known Gag and Nef epitope variants. A CMV, EBV and flu peptide pool, the Ebola AY9 epitope as negative control, and a no-peptide well were included as control conditions. Running each culture condition in triplicate, except for one peptide done in duplicate, gave a total of some 91 T cell cultures. Tested epitopes included three Gag epitope families and Nef HW9 and YT9. For 9 to 11 days the cultures were kept in IMDM with gentamicin, and on days 3 and 7 half of the media was changed with IL-2, IL-7 and IL-15 added. T cells were enriched using the EasySep Human T Cell Enrichment Kit and then co-cultured with an equal number of autologous T cell-negative cells acting as antigen-presenting cells. An aliquot of 1M T cells was saved as an uncultured baseline condition, separate from the roughly 80 T cell cultures. What the authors observed across the whole study: Eight to ten antigen-specific TCR beta clonotypes were identified, of which about six appeared to be cross-reactive for autologous or known escape epitope variants. The Nef KF9 family was recognized by five clonotypes and the HW9 family by one, and no responses to the TAALDMSHF plasma variant were observed. The assay identified only TCR beta chains and indicated proliferation in response to antigen, without indicating T cell function or cytokine profile.

CDR1 SGDLS and CDR2 YYNGEE were looked up in the germline V gene. Between the V and J ends, shortened by 4 bases and 8 bases respectively, the junction contains 15 bases. Including the terminal cysteine and phenylalanine, the CDR3 comprises 13 residues. The retained sequence is limited to the CDR3, 39 bases, with the frame set at the first base. The EasySep Human CD8+ T Cell Enrichment Kit was used on day 10 to isolate CD8+ T cells from every culture. The immunoSEQ platform was used to sequence TCR beta CDR3 regions at survey depth. The QIAamp DNA micro kit was used to extract genomic DNA from every cultured and uncultured CD8+ T cell population. On the study's bioinformatics: Any sample with under 5,000 productive reads was excluded, and this exclusion removed about 6.5% of the roughly 80 cultures stimulated with HIV peptides. A MANAFEST web app trimmed sequences to CDR3 and removed nonproductive sequences, CDR3s under 5 amino acids, and those not starting C or ending F/W. Clonotypes were classified as antigen-specific only if expansion was observed in at least 2 of 3 replicates versus the no-peptide control at FDR 0.01, only within one epitope family. A frequency at least fivefold higher than in wells stimulated with peptides from other epitope families was additionally required for specific clonotypes. The table comes from immuneACCESS by way of TCRdb, which keeps in-frame sequences with V and J called. Part of the clones is missing from these tables; in studies checked, under half for an unresolved V gene and the rest for unknown reasons. V, J and clone size derive from that table, while D and trimming were established from the DNA sequence. The table for this sample lists several thousand clones; less than 70% of them were counted only once. Roughly two fifths of the sample is held by the ten biggest clonotypes.

The sequencing sample was made of cultured CD8+ T cells derived from PBMCs. The chain is made from TRBV9 and TRBJ1-2, with an unclear D gene assignment. The receptor was isolated from a male donor with HIV. The CDR3 region has the sequence CASSLPLVGGYTF. The DNA is as follows: TGTGCCAGCAGCCTCCCCCTGGTAGGGGGCTACACCTTC.